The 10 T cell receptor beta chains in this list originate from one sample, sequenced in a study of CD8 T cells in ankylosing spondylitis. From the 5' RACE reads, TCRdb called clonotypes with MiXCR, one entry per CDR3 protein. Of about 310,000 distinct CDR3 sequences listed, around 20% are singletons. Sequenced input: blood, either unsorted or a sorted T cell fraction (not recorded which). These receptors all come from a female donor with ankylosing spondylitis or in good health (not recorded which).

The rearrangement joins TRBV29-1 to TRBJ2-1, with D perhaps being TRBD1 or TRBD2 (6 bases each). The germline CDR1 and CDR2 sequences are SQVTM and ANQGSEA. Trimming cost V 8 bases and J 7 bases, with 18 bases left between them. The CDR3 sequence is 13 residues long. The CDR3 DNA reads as TGCAGCTCCCTAAGGGGGGTCGAAAATGAGCAGTTCTTC. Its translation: CSSLRGVENEQFF.

DNA for the CDR3: TGCAGTGCGTACATCCGAGGGGGCGCGGGGGAGACCCAGTACTTC. Protein: CSAYIRGGAGETQYF. The chain carries TRBV20-1 and TRBJ2-5; possible D gene TRBD1, 7 bases. CDR1 DFQATT and CDR2 SNEGSKA come from the germline V gene (reference sequence). CDR3 length equals 15 residues. The V and J ends lost 6 bases and 5 bases respectively, with 22 bases between them.

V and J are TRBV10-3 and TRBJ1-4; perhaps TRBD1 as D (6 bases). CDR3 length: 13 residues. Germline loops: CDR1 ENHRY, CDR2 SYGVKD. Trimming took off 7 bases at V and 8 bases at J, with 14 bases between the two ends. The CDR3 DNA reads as TGTGCCATCAACGGGGGGCTGGGGGAAAAACTGTTTTTT. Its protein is CAINGGLGEKLFF.

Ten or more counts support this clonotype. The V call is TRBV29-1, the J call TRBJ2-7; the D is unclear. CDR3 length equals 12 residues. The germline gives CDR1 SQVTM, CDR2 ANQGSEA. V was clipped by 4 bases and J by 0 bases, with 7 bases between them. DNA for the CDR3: TGCAGCGTTGGGTCCAGCTCCTACGAGCAGTACTTC. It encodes CSVGSSSYEQYF.

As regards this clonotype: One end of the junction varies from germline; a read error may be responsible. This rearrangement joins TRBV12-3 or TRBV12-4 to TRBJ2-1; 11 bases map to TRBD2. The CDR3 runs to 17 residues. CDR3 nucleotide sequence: TGTCCCAGCAGTTTTCGGGGAGTAGCGGGAGGGCGGAATGAGCAGTTCTTC. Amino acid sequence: CPSSFRGVAGGRNEQFF.

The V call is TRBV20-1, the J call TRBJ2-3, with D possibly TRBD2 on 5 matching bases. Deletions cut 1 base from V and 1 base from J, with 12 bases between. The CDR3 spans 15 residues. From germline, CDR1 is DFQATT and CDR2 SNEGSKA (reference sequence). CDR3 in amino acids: CSARGPGGGTDTQYF. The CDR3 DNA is TGCAGTGCTAGAGGACCCGGAGGTGGCACAGATACGCAGTATTTT.

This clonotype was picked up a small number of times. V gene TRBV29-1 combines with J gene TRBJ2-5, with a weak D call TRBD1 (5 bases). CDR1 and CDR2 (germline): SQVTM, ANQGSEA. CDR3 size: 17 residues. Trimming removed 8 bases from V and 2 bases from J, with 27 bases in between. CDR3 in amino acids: CSSVGLTGQGTQETQYF. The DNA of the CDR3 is TGCAGCTCCGTAGGCTTAACAGGCCAAGGAACACAAGAGACCCAGTACTTC.

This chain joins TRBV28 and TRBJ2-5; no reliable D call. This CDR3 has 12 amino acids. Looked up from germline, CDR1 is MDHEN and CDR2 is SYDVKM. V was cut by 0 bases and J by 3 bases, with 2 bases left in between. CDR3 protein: CASSLWEETQYF. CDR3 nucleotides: TGTGCCAGCAGTTTATGGGAAGAGACCCAGTACTTC.

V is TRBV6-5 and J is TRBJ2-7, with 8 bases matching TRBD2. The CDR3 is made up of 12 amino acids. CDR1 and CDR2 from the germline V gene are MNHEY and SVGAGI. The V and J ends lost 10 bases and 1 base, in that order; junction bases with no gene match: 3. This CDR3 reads CATTSGSYEQYF. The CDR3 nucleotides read TGTGCCACCACTAGCGGATCCTACGAGCAGTACTTC.

In DNA, the CDR3 is TGCAGTGCTCGGAGGCCCGGCTCCTACGAGCAGTACTTC. Translated, it gives CSARRPGSYEQYF. V and J are TRBV20-1 and TRBJ2-7, with D possibly being TRBD2 (5 bases). Germline CDR1 is DFQATT and CDR2 is SNEGSKA (reference sequence). V lost 5 bases, J lost 0 bases, and 11 bases lay in between. The CDR3 has 13 residues.